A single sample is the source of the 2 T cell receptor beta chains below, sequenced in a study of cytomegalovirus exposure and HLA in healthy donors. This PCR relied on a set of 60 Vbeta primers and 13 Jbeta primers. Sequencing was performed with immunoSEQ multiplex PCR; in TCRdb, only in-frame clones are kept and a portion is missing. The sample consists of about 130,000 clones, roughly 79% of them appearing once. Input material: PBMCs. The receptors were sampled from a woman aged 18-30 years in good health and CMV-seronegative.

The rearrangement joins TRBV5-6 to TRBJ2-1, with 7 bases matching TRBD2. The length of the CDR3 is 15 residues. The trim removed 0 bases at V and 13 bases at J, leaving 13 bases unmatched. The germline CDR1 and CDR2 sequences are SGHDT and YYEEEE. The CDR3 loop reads CASSLVVGLERGQFF. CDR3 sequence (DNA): TGTGCCAGCAGCTTGGTGGTTGGGCTTGAGCGGGGACAGTTCTTC.

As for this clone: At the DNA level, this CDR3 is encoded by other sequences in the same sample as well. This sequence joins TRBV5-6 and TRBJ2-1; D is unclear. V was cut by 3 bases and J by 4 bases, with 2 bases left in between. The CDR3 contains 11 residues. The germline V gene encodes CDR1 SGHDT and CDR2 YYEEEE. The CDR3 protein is CASSSYNEQFF. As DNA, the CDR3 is TGTGCCAGCAGCTCATACAATGAGCAGTTCTTC.